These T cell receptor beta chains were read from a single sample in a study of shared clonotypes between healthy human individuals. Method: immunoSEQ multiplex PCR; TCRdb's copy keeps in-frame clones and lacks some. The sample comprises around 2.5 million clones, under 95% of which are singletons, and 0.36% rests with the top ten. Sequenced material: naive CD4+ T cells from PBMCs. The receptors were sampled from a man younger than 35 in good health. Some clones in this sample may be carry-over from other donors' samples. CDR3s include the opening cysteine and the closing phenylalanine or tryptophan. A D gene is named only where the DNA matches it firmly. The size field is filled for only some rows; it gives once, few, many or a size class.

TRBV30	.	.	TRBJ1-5	CAWSVGGPNQPQHF	TGTGCCTGGAGTGTAGGGGGGCCGAATCAGCCCCAGCATTTT
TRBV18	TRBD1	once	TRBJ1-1	CASSPFPGQGASTEAFF	TGTGCCAGCTCACCATTTCCAGGACAGGGGGCATCAACTGAAGCTTTCTTT
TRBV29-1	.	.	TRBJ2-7	CSVGQEGYEQYF	TGCAGCGTTGGACAGGAAGGGTACGAGCAGTACTTC
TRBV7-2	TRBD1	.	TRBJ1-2	CASSLADRGLYGYTF	TGTGCCAGCAGCTTAGCCGACAGGGGATTGTATGGCTACACCTTC
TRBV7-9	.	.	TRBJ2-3	CASSPRGSATDTQYF	TGTGCCAGCAGCCCCCGTGGTAGCGCCACAGATACGCAGTATTTT
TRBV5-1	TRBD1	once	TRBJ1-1	CASSLGARGPGTEAFF	TGCGCCAGCAGCTTGGGTGCCAGGGGGCCTGGGACTGAAGCTTTCTTT
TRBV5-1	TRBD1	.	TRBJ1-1	CASSWEGGGYTEAFF	TGCGCCAGCAGCTGGGAAGGGGGCGGGTATACTGAAGCTTTCTTT
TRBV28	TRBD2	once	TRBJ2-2	CGGGRANTGELFF	TGTGGGGGCGGGAGGGCGAACACCGGGGAGCTGTTTTTT
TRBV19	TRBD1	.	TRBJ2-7	CASSETGAPNYEQYF	TGTGCCAGTAGTGAAACAGGGGCCCCTAACTACGAGCAGTACTTC
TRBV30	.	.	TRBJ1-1	CAWRVGGSTEAFF	TGTGCCTGGAGGGTAGGGGGGAGCACTGAAGCTTTCTTT
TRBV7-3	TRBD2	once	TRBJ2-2	CASSSLAGGYTGELFF	TGTGCCAGCAGCTCTCTGGCGGGGGGTTACACCGGGGAGCTGTTTTTT
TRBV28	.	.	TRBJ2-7	CASSLVAREQYF	TGTGCCAGCAGTTTAGTAGCACGCGAGCAGTACTTC
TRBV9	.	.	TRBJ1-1	CASSAFGRNTEAFF	TGTGCCAGCAGCGCATTCGGACGTAACACTGAAGCTTTCTTT
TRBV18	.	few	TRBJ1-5	CASSDAGNQPQHF	TGTGCCAGCTCTGATGCAGGGAATCAGCCCCAGCATTTT
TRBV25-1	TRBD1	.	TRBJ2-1	CASSALTGGRDEQFF	TGTGCCAGCAGTGCGTTGACAGGGGGGAGGGATGAGCAGTTCTTC